This TCR beta chain was sequenced during a study of immune evolution from preneoplasia to lung adenocarcinoma. Overall study results and limits: Later-stage lesions seemingly showed higher T cell density and diversity than normal lung.

Germline values: CDR1 KGHSH, CDR2 LQKENI. Trimming pared 5 bases from V and 5 bases from J, leaving 17 bases between. The CDR3 has 15 residues. With respect to this clone: Antigen: not known.

The assay was immunoSEQ multiplex PCR, and TCRdb's table has in-frame clones only and misses some. Found here are about 9,400 clones, 85% to 90% of them singletons; the top ten hold 2% to 3%. Source material: FFPE invasive lung adenocarcinoma tissue. This receptor was obtained from an older person with invasive lung adenocarcinoma. V and J are TRBV18 and TRBJ2-3, with no clear D. CDR3: CASSSNSGKIDTQYF. The CDR3 DNA follows: TGTGCCAGCTCATCAAATTCTGGGAAAATAGATACGCAGTATTTT.